This T cell receptor beta chain was captured in a study of metastatic and nonmetastatic thyroid tumors. Turning to the study itself: It was across blood and tumor or nodule tissue from malignant and benign thyroid patients that repertoires were compared.

With MiXCR, TCRdb called clones anew from the PCR reads. The data hold some 39,000 clones, with under 20% observed a single time. Germline CDR1 and CDR2: GTSNPN and SVGIG (reference sequence). This CDR3 has 18 amino acids. The germline V and J ends were trimmed by 1 base and 0 bases, with 19 bases remaining between them. This clone was observed a handful of times. Patients had received no treatment of any kind before thyroid surgery. The receptor was derived from a female donor with papillary thyroid cancer or a benign thyroid nodule (not recorded which). Some clones in this sample may be carry-over from other donors' samples. Specimen: blood. The chain couples TRBV30 to TRBJ2-4, with TRBD1 as a possible D gene (5 bases). The CDR3: CAWSGPPSKGIAKNIQYF. The CDR3 DNA reads as TGTGCCTGGAGTGGTCCCCCCTCGAAGGGGATAGCCAAAAACATTCAGTACTTC.